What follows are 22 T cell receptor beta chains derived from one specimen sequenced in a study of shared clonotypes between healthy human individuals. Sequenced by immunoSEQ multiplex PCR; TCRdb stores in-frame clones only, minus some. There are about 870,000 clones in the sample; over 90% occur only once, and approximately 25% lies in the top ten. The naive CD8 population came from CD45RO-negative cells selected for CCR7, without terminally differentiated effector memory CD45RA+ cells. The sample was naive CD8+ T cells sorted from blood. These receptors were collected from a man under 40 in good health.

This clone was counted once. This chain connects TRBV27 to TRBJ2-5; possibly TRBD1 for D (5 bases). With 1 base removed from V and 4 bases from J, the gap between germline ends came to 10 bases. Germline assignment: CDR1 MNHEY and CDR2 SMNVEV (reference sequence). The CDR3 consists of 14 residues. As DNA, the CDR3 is TGTGCCAGCAGTTTATTTTCTAGGGGAGAGACCCAGTACTTC. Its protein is CASSLFSRGETQYF.

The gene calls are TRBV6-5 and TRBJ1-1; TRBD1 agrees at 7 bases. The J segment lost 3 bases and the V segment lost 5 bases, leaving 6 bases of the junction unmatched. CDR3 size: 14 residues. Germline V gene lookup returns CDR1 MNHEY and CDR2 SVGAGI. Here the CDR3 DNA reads TGTGCCAGCAGTGTTGGACAGGATGACACTGAAGCTTTCTTT. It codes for CASSVGQDDTEAFF.

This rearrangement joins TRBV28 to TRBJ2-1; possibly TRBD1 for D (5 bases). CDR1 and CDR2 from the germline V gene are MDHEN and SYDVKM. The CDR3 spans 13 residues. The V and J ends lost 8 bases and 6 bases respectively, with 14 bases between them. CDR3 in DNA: TGTGCCAGCCTCCTACGCAGGGTCAATGAGCAGTTCTTC. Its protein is CASLLRRVNEQFF.

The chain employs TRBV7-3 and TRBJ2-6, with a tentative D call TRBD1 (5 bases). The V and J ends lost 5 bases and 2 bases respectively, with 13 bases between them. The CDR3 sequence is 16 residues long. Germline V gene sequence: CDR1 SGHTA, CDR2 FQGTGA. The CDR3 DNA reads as TGTGCCAGCAGCCCAACTACAGGAGCTGGGGCCAACGTCCTGACTTTC. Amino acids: CASSPTTGAGANVLTF.

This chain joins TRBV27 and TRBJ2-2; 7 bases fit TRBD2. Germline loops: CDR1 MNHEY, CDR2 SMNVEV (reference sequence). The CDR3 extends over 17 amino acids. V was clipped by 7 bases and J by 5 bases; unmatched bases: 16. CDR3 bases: TGTGCCAGCACGACACGGCGGGAGAGGGTGCGGACCGGGGAGCTGTTTTTT. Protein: CASTTRRERVRTGELFF.

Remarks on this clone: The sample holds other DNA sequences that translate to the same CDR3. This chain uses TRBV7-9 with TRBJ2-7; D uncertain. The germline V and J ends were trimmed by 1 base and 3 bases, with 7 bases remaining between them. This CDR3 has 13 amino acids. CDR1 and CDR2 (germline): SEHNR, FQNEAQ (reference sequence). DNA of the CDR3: TGTGCCAGCAGCTTAGGGGTAGGCTACGAGCAGTACTTC. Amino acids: CASSLGVGYEQYF.

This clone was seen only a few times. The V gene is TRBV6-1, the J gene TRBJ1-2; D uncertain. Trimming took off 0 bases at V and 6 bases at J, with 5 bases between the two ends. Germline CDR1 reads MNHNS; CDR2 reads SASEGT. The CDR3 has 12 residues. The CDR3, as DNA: TGTGCCAGCAGTGAAGCTGGGGATGGCTACACCTTC. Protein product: CASSEAGDGYTF.

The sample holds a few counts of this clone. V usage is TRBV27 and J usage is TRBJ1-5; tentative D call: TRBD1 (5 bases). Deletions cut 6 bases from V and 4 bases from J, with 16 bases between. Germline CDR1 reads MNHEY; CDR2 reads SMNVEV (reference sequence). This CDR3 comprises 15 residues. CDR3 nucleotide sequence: TGTGCCAGCAGCACCTTTGGGGGTTGGAATCAGCCCCAGCATTTT. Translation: CASSTFGGWNQPQHF.

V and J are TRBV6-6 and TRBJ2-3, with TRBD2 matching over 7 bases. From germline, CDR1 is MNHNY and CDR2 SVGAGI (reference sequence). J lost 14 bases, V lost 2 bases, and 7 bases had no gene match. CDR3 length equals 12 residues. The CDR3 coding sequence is TGTGCCAGCAGTTACGGGCGGGAGCTGGGGTATTTT. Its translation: CASSYGRELGYF.

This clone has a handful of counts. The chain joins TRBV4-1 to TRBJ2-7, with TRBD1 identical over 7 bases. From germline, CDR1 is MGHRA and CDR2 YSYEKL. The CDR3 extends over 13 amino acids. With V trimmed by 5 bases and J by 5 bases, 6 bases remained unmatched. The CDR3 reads CASSWSTGNEQYF. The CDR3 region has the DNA TGCGCCAGCAGCTGGTCGACAGGGAACGAGCAGTACTTC.

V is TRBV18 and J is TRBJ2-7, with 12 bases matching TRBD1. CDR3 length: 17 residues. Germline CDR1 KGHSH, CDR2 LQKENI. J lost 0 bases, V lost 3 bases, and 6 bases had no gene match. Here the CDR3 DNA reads TGTGCCAGCTCACCTAGGGACAGGGGGCAGTACTCCTACGAGCAGTACTTC. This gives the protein CASSPRDRGQYSYEQYF.

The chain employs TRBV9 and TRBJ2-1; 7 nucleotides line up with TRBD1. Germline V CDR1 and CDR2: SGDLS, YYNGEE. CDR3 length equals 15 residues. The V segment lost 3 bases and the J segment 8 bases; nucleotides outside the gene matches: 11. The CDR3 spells CASSGARDRIHEQFF. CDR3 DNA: TGTGCCAGCAGCGGAGCCCGGGACAGAATCCATGAGCAGTTCTTC.

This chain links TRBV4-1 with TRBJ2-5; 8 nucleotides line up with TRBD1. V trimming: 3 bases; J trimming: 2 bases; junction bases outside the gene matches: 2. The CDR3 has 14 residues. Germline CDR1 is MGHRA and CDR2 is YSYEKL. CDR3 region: CASSHRTGQETQYF. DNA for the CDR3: TGCGCCAGCAGCCACCGGACAGGGCAAGAGACCCAGTACTTC.

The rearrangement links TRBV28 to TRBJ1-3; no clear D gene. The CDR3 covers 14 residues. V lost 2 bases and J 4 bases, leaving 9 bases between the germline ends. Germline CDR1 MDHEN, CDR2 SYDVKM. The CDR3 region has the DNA TGTGCCAGCAGTTTACCGACGCGGGGAAACACCATATATTTT. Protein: CASSLPTRGNTIYF.

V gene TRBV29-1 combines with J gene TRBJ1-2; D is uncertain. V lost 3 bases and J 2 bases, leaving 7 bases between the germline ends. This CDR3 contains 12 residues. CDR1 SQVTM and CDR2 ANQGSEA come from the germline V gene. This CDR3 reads CSVESGNYGYTF. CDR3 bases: TGCAGCGTTGAGTCTGGAAACTATGGCTACACCTTC.

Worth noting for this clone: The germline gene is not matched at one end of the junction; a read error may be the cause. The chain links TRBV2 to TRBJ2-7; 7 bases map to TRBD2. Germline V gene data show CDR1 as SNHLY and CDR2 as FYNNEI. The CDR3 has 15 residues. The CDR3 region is CASRGRLARSSEQYF. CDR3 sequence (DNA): TGTGCCAGCAGAGGGAGACTAGCCAGGTCCTCCGAGCAGTACTTC.

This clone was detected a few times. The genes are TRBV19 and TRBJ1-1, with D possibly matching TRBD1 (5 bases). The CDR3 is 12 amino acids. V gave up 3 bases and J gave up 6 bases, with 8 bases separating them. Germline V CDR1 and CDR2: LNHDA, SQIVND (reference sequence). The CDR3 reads CASSIQGAEAFF. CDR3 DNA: TGTGCCAGTAGTATCCAGGGCGCTGAAGCTTTCTTT.

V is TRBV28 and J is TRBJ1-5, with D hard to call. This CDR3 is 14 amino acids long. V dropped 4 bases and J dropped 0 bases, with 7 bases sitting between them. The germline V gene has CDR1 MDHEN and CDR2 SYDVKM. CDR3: CASSYGSSNQPQHF. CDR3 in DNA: TGTGCCAGCAGTTATGGCAGTAGCAATCAGCCCCAGCATTTT.

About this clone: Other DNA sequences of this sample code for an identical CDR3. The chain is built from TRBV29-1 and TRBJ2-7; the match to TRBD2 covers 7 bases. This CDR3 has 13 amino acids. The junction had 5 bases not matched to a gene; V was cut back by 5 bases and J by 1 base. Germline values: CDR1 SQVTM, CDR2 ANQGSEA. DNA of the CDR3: TGCAGCGTTCGTCTAGCGGATTCCTACGAGCAGTACTTC. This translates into CSVRLADSYEQYF.

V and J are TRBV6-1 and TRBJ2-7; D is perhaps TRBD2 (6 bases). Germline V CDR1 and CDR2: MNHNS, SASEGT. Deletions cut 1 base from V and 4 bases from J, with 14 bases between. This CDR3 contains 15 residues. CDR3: CASSEVAWGGYEQYF. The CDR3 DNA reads TGTGCCAGCAGTGAAGTCGCATGGGGAGGTTACGAGCAGTACTTC.

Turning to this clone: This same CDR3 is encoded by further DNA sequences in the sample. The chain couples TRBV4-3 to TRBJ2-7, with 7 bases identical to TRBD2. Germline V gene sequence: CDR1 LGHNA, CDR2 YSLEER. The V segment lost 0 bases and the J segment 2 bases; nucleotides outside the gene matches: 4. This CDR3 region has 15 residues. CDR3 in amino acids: CASSQDRRGTYEQYF. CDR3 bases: TGCGCCAGCAGCCAAGATAGGCGGGGGACCTACGAGCAGTACTTC.

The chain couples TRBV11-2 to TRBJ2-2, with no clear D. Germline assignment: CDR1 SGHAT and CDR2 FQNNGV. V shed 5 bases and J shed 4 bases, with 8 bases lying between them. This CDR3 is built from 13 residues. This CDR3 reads CASSPRATGELFF. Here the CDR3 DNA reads TGTGCCAGCAGCCCCCGGGCCACCGGGGAGCTGTTTTTT.